The entry below describes one T cell receptor beta chain. The data are from a study of control samples from healthy donors and cancer patients. Germline assignment: CDR1 WSHSY and CDR2 SAAADI. This CDR3 is built from 14 residues. The V gene lost 3 bases and the J gene lost 11 bases, with 14 bases spanning the gap. TCRdb keeps only in-frame clones here, not all; method: immunoSEQ multiplex PCR. The profile shows 80,000 or so clones, around 94% of them singletons. The source material was blood. This receptor was obtained from a woman aged 55-75 years in good health. This sequence joins TRBV10-2 and TRBJ1-6; no clear D. The chain's CDR3 is CASSEGGVYPPLHF. CDR3 DNA: TGCGCCAGCAGTGAAGGTGGGGTCTACCCACCCCTCCACTTT.